This TCR beta chain was retrieved from a study of T-cell reconstitution after alpha-beta-depleted transplantation in children. Unique molecular identifiers tagged the TCRbeta library. Via MiXCR, TCRdb re-called the PCR reads, giving one row per CDR3 protein. The sample records over 550,000 distinct CDR3 sequences, over 9.5% being singletons. This CDR3 has 16 amino acids. Germline CDR1 and CDR2: DFQATT and SNEGSKA (reference sequence). The junction had 12 bases not matched to a gene; V was cut back by 2 bases and J by 8 bases. The gene calls are TRBV20-1 and TRBJ2-1; the match to TRBD2 covers 10 bases. The sample in question was PBMCs from the stem cell graft donor, obtained from the stem cell graft. The sequence was obtained from a human donor who donated a stem cell graft to a child with acute myeloid leukemia. CDR3 residues: CSARTHLAGVMDEQFF. Here the CDR3 DNA reads TGCAGTGCTAGAACTCATCTAGCGGGAGTGATGGATGAGCAGTTCTTC.